The next 20 T cell receptor beta chains were all read from a single sample in a study of T cell responses to AZD1222 COVID-19 vaccine. Data came from immunoSEQ multiplex PCR; TCRdb stores just in-frame clones and leaves some out. This table holds 95,000 to 120,000 clones, 85% to 90% found once. Here the sequenced sample was peripheral blood, taken on day 0 of AZD1222 vaccination. All receptors derive from an adult in good health.

This sequence joins TRBV19 and TRBJ1-3, with a possible D match to TRBD1 (5 bases). The V end lost 5 bases, the J end lost 0 bases, and 11 bases lay between the germline ends. The CDR3 has 15 amino acids. The germline CDR1 and CDR2 sequences are LNHDA and SQIVND (reference sequence). CDR3: CASSVSTVSGNTIYF. In DNA form, the CDR3 reads TGTGCCAGTAGTGTATCGACAGTCTCTGGAAACACCATATATTTT.

The genes are TRBV28 and TRBJ1-5; unclear D gene. V was trimmed by 3 bases and J by 2 bases, leaving 11 bases between them. The CDR3 spans 15 residues. CDR1 is MDHEN and CDR2 is SYDVKM in the germline V gene. The CDR3 spells CASSFPEIGNQPQHF. The CDR3 coding sequence is TGTGCCAGCAGTTTTCCCGAAATAGGCAATCAGCCCCAGCATTTT.

This rearrangement joins TRBV2 to TRBJ1-3, with no clear D. The CDR3 is 12 residues long. CDR1 and CDR2 from the germline V gene are SNHLY and FYNNEI. The V end was cut by 7 bases, the J end by 4 bases, with 8 bases between. DNA for the CDR3: TGTGCCAGCAAAAACTACGGAAACACCATATATTTT. Translated, it gives CASKNYGNTIYF.

The V and J genes are TRBV6-2 or TRBV6-3 and TRBJ2-1; 7 nucleotides agree with TRBD1. The CDR3 totals 16 residues. In germline, CDR1 is MNHEY, CDR2 SVGEGT. V lost 7 bases and J lost 0; bases outside the gene matches: 9. The CDR3 nucleotides are TGTGCCAGCAACCCACCCGGGACAGCCTCCTACAATGAGCAGTTCTTC. Translating it yields CASNPPGTASYNEQFF.

A note on this clone: Additional DNA sequences in this sample encode the identical CDR3. The chain combines TRBV12-3 or TRBV12-4 with TRBJ1-6; D is unresolved. Trimming removed 6 bases at V and 6 bases at J, with 3 bases between. There are 11 residues in the CDR3. The CDR3 sequence: CASRGNSPLHF. CDR3 in DNA: TGTGCCAGCAGGGGTAATTCACCCCTCCACTTT.

The rearrangement links TRBV6-1 to TRBJ1-6; tentatively, D is TRBD1 (5 bases). The V gene's germline CDR1 is MNHNS and CDR2 SASEGT. Trimming took 3 bases from V and 5 from J, leaving 8 bases between them. CDR3 size: 14 residues. The CDR3 loop is CASSDRADNSPLHF. The DNA of the CDR3 is TGTGCCAGCAGTGACAGGGCCGATAATTCACCCCTCCACTTT.

The rearrangement uses TRBV11-2 and TRBJ2-2; D gene ambiguous. CDR1 and CDR2 from the germline V gene are SGHAT and FQNNGV. Trimming removed 4 bases at V and 6 bases at J, with 12 bases between. CDR3 size: 14 residues. In nucleotides, the CDR3 is TGTGCCAGCAGCTCCGAGATTCATGCCGGGGAGCTGTTTTTT. Protein product: CASSSEIHAGELFF.

The chain couples TRBV30 to TRBJ1-5; D gene ambiguous. V lost 2 bases and J 4 bases, leaving 9 bases between the germline ends. CDR1 and CDR2 (germline): GTSNPN, SVGIG (reference sequence). The CDR3 spans 13 residues. For the CDR3, the DNA is TGTGCCTGGAGTCGAGGCAGTAATCAGCCCCAGCATTTT. It translates to CAWSRGSNQPQHF. The full variable domain, with the rest looked up from reference TRBV30 and TRBJ1-5, is SQTIHQWPATLVQPVGSPLSLECTVEGTSNPNLYWYRQAAGRGLQLLFYSVGIGQISSEVPQNLSASRPQDRQFILSSKKLLLSDSGFYLCAWSRGSNQPQHFGDGTRLSIL.

The rearrangement uses TRBV28 and TRBJ1-2; TRBD1 agrees at 10 bases. J lost 1 base, V lost 3 bases, and 5 bases had no gene match. This CDR3 spans 16 amino acids. Germline V gives CDR1 MDHEN, CDR2 SYDVKM. The CDR3 DNA sequence: TGTGCCAGCAGTTTCCCTGGGACAGGGGATAACTATGGCTACACCTTC. Translation gives CASSFPGTGDNYGYTF.

The V gene is TRBV3-1 (or the pseudogene TRBV3-2), the J gene TRBJ1-4; perhaps TRBD1 as D (5 bases). Germline-derived CDR1 and CDR2 are LGHDT and YNNKEL (reference sequence). Trimming pared 2 bases from V and 7 bases from J, leaving 14 bases between. The CDR3 is 15 amino acids. The CDR3 sequence is CASSQIWGGSEKLFF. CDR3 nucleotides: TGTGCCAGCAGCCAAATTTGGGGGGGAAGTGAAAAACTGTTTTTT.

This chain uses TRBV6-2 or TRBV6-3 with TRBJ1-4, with a weak D call TRBD1 (5 bases). The CDR3 totals 13 residues. Germline loops: CDR1 MNHEY, CDR2 SVGEGT. Trimming took 2 bases from V and 8 from J, leaving 9 bases between them. The CDR3 sequence: CASSYGEGEKLFF. CDR3 sequence (DNA): TGTGCCAGCAGTTACGGGGAGGGGGAAAAACTGTTTTTT.

This chain joins TRBV18 and TRBJ1-4; unclear D gene. The V end lost 2 bases, the J end lost 0 bases, and 7 bases lay between the germline ends. This CDR3 has 15 amino acids. CDR1 and CDR2 from the germline V gene are KGHSH and LQKENI. In nucleotides, the CDR3 is TGTGCCAGCTCACCAATGGGAGCAACTAATGAAAAACTGTTTTTT. The encoded protein is CASSPMGATNEKLFF. Full variable domain (missing parts from reference TRBV18 and TRBJ1-4): NAGVMQNPRHLVRRRGQEARLRCSPMKGHSHVYWYRQLPEEGLKFMVYLQKENIIDESGMPKERFSAEFPKEGPSILRIQQVVRGDSAAYFCASSPMGATNEKLFFGSGTQLSVL.

The rearrangement links TRBV5-5 to TRBJ1-1; the D is unclear. The V end lost 2 bases, the J end lost 4 bases, and 12 bases lay between the germline ends. Germline-derived CDR1 and CDR2 are SGHKS and YYEKEE (reference sequence). This CDR3 is built from 14 residues. The CDR3 sequence: CASSLSATGTEAFF. Here the CDR3 DNA reads TGTGCCAGCAGCTTATCCGCGACGGGCACTGAAGCTTTCTTT.

The rearrangement joins TRBV11-2 to TRBJ2-7, with 10 bases identical to TRBD1. The germline CDR1 and CDR2 sequences are SGHAT and FQNNGV. After removal of 5 bases from V and 3 bases from J, the junction contained 4 bases not matched to a gene. This CDR3 is built from 14 residues. CDR3 coding DNA: TGTGCCAGCAGCGGACAGGGGGGGCACTACGAGCAGTACTTC. Its protein is CASSGQGGHYEQYF.

The chain uses TRBV6-6 and TRBJ2-5; 8 bases line up with TRBD2. Unmatched junction bases numbered 7, after V lost 6 bases and J lost 4 bases. The CDR3 runs to 14 residues. Germline lookup yields CDR1 MNHNY and CDR2 SVGAGI (reference sequence). The CDR3: CASRDSGGPETQYF. The DNA for the CDR3 is TGTGCCAGCAGAGACTCGGGGGGGCCAGAGACCCAGTACTTC.

The chain employs TRBV5-5 and TRBJ1-1; TRBD1 might be the D (5 bases). Germline CDR1 reads SGHKS; CDR2 reads YYEKEE (reference sequence). CDR3 length: 14 residues. Between the trimmed V and J ends, which lost 7 bases and 1 base, there was a span of 14 bases. CDR3 residues: CASSRQTSNTEAFF. Here the CDR3 DNA reads TGTGCCAGCTCCCGACAGACGTCGAACACTGAAGCTTTCTTT.

V is TRBV2 and J is TRBJ2-5; either TRBD1 or TRBD2 may fit D (6 bases each). V gave up 4 bases and J gave up 2 bases, with 11 bases separating them. Germline V gene data show CDR1 as SNHLY and CDR2 as FYNNEI. This CDR3 region has 14 residues. Here the CDR3 reads CASSGPGAQETQYF. Written as DNA, the CDR3 is TGTGCCAGCAGTGGGCCGGGGGCGCAAGAGACCCAGTACTTC.

The chain uses TRBV5-4 and TRBJ2-7; 10 bases fit TRBD2. Losses at the gene ends were 6 bases for V and 5 bases for J; bases not matched to a gene: 8. The germline gives CDR1 SGHNT, CDR2 YYREEE (reference sequence). The CDR3 extends over 14 amino acids. The CDR3 DNA follows: TGTGCCAGCACAGCGGGGGGGAGTTACGACGAGCAGTACTTC. Protein: CASTAGGSYDEQYF. The full variable domain, rest sourced from reference TRBV5-4 and TRBJ2-7, is ETGVTQSPTHLIKTRGQQVTLRCSSQSGHNTVSWYQQALGQGPQFIFQYYREEENGRGNFPPRFSGLQFPNYSSELNVNALELDDSALYLCASTAGGSYDEQYFGPGTRLTVT.

This clone occurred a few times. The chain uses TRBV30 and TRBJ1-2, with D maybe TRBD1 (5 bases). Trimming removed 3 bases at V and 3 bases at J, with 11 bases between. The CDR3 covers 13 residues. CDR1 is GTSNPN, CDR2 SVGIG, per germline (reference sequence). The CDR3 loop reads CAWRTQGDYGYTF. The DNA for the CDR3 is TGTGCCTGGAGGACCCAGGGAGACTATGGCTACACCTTC.

The CDR3 sequence is CSASSSGASYEQYF. As DNA, the CDR3 is TGCAGTGCTAGTTCTAGCGGGGCGTCGTACGAGCAGTACTTC. The rearrangement joins TRBV20-1 to TRBJ2-7; 9 bases fit TRBD2. Germline assignment: CDR1 DFQATT and CDR2 SNEGSKA (reference sequence). The trim removed 3 bases at V and 4 bases at J, leaving 7 bases unmatched. The CDR3 totals 14 residues.